A selection of T cell receptor beta chains follows, all from one sample in a study of PD-L1 blockade in urothelial cancer. Assay used: immunoSEQ multiplex PCR; TCRdb lists only in-frame clones, some missing. There are roughly 63,000 clones in the sample; roughly 79% occur only once, and around 6% lies in the top ten. The source was PBMCs, collected around atezolizumab (anti-PD-L1) treatment. These receptors all come from a man between 65 and 85 years old with urothelial cancer. The CDR3 runs from the conserved cysteine through the conserved F or W.

>TRBJ2-2|TRBV11-2
CASSLRASGRGATGELFF
>TRBJ1-5|TRBV18
CASSPAGDSYQPQHF
>TRBJ2-1|TRBV10-3
CAIGTSVYNEQFF
>TRBJ2-2|TRBV5-1
CASSEIQGTYTGELFF
>TRBJ2-1|TRBV7-3
CASSLIGSNEQFF
>TRBJ2-3|TRBV9
CASSVGLAGAGGTDTQYF
>TRBJ2-1|TRBV27
CASSTLTSGGTYNEQFF
>TRBJ2-5|TRBV19
CASSHAGYQETQYF
>TRBJ2-2|TRBV9
CASSARTGADTGELFF
>TRBJ2-2|TRBV7-9
CASSEQGAVGELFF
>TRBJ1-2|TRBV6-5
CASSTIDRVLGYTF
>TRBJ2-5|TRBV18
CASSPGLVDQYF
>TRBJ2-7|TRBV4-2
CASSQDPQGTGNEQYF
>TRBJ1-5|TRBV9
CASSVGDRGGQPQHF
>TRBJ2-5|TRBV4-1
CASSKGTHATQETQYF
>TRBJ1-1|TRBV6-5
CASSYRSEAFF
>TRBJ1-1|TRBV2
CASRYSGDTEAFF
>TRBJ2-7|TRBV15
CATSRAKQVSYEQYF
>TRBJ2-2|TRBV4-3
CASSHPSGRDTGELFF
>TRBJ1-4|TRBV6-5
CASSFDRGNEKLFF
>TRBJ2-5|TRBV2
CASGRREKEETQYF
>TRBJ2-1|TRBV10-3
CAILAGGDNEQFF
>TRBJ1-1|TRBV19
CASSNADRGAEAFF
>TRBJ2-7|TRBV19
CASTTTGTGTEQYF
>TRBJ1-2|TRBV10-3
CAISEGQGNYGYTF
>TRBJ1-1|TRBV19
CASNTEQGGGHTEAFF
>TRBJ1-1|TRBV27
CASRLQGNTEAFF
>TRBJ1-5|TRBV30
CAWSQTGNQPQHF
>TRBJ2-7|TRBV5-1
CASSLVGGDLNEQYF
>TRBJ2-1|TRBV27
CASSLSTGAYNEQFF
>TRBJ2-2|TRBV7-3
CASSKPDRAGGELFF
>TRBJ2-5|TRBV19
CASSIGGTAQETQYF
>TRBJ2-3|TRBV7-2
CASSLVTSGSGSTDTQYF
>TRBJ2-7|TRBV27
CASRVTSGTAYEQYF
>TRBJ1-2|TRBV9
CASSAGRDYYGYTF
>TRBJ1-4|TRBV5-1
CASTNLGGATNEKLFF
>TRBJ2-1|TRBV6-5
CASSYSRDRANEQFF
>TRBJ1-2|TRBV5-6
CASSLAIGGTNYGYTF
>TRBJ2-7|TRBV15
CATSRDRTAYEQYF
>TRBJ1-1|TRBV18
CASSRKSGGEHTEAFF
>TRBJ2-1|TRBV6-1
CATRQGRNSYNEQFF
>TRBJ2-3|TRBV9
CASSDHPGQTSDTQYF
>TRBJ2-1|TRBV5-1
CASSAGTGSYNEQFF
>TRBJ2-1|TRBV5-1
CASSLTSGRGGEQFF
>TRBJ2-7|TRBV19
CASSAGVYEQYF